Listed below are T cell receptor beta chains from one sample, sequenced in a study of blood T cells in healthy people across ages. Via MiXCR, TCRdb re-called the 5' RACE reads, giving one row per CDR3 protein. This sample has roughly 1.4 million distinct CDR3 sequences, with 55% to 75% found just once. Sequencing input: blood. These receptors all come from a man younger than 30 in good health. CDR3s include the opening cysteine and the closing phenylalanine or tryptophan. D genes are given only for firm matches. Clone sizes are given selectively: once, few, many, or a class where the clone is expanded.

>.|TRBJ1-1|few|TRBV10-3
CAINPGRTGTEAFF
TGTGCCATCAACCCAGGGAGAACGGGCACTGAAGCTTTCTTT
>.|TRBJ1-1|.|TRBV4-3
CASSQEGARYGSPLGAFF
TGCGCCAGCAGCCAAGAAGGCGCGCGGTATGGCTCCCCTCTGGGGGCTTTCTTT
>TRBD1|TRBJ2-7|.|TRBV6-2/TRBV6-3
CASSQTVLGQGDNEQYF
TGTGCCAGCAGCCAAACAGTCCTAGGACAGGGAGACAATGAGCAGTACTTC
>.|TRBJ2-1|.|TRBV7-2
CASSLEKDYNEQFF
TGTGCCAGCAGCTTAGAGAAGGACTACAATGAGCAGTTCTTC
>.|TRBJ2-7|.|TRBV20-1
CSARWAGYEQYF
TGCAGTGCTAGATGGGCGGGCTACGAGCAGTACTTC
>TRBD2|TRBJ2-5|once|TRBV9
CASSGTSGRAGETQYF
TGTGCCAGCAGCGGGACTAGCGGGAGGGCAGGAGAGACCCAGTACTTC
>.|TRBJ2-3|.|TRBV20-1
CSARDTNGPTDTQYF
TGCAGTGCTAGAGATACCAACGGACCCACAGATACGCAGTATTTT
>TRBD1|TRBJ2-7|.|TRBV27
CASSNRGAYEQYF
TGTGCCAGCAGCAACAGGGGGGCCTACGAGCAGTACTTC
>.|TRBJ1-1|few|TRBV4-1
CASSRVNMNTEAFF
TGCGCCAGCAGCAGAGTTAACATGAACACTGAAGCTTTCTTT
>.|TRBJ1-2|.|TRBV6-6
CASSSGLGASNYGYTF
TGTGCCAGCAGTTCCGGCCTCGGGGCCTCTAACTATGGCTACACCTTC
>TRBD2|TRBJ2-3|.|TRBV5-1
CASSFRTSGATDTQYF
TGCGCCAGCAGCTTCCGGACTAGCGGAGCCACAGATACGCAGTATTTT
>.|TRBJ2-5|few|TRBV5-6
CASSLVGVRETQYF
TGTGCCAGCAGCTTGGTAGGGGTGCGGGAGACCCAGTACTTC
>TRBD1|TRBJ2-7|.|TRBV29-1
CSAIQGDDEQYF
TGCAGCGCCATACAGGGGGACGACGAGCAGTACTTC
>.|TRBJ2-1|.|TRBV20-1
CSAIYGGGLDEQFF
TGCAGTGCTATTTATGGGGGGGGCCTCGATGAGCAGTTCTTC
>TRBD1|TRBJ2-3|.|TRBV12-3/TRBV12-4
CASKLSIRDRATDTQYF
TGTGCCAGCAAACTATCTATCCGGGACAGAGCCACAGATACGCAGTATTTT
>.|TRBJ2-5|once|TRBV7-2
CASSSPDGRLETQYF
TGTGCCAGCAGCTCCCCGGACGGTCGCCTAGAGACCCAGTACTTC
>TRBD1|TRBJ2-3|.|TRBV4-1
CASSRSGTGGTDTQYF
TGCGCCAGCAGCCGAAGCGGGACAGGGGGCACAGATACGCAGTATTTT
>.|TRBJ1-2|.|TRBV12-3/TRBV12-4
CASSSDSHYGYTF
TGTGCCAGCAGTTCGGACAGCCACTATGGCTACACCTTC
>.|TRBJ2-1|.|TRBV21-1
CASSKGRPGDWDFHPSSYNEQFF
TGTGCCAGCAGCAAAGGAAGGCCAGGCGACTGGGACTTCCACCCGAGCTCCTACAATGAGCAGTTCTTC
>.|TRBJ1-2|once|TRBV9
CASSVQPGTAYGYTF
TGTGCCAGCAGCGTCCAACCGGGGACGGCCTATGGCTACACCTTC
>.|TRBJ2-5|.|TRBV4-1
CASSQVSRLQETQYF
TGCGCCAGCAGCCAAGTGAGTCGCCTTCAAGAGACCCAGTACTTC
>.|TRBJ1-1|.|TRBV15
CATRGKYTEAFF
TGTGCCACCAGAGGGAAGTACACTGAAGCTTTCTTT
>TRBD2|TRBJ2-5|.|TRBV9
CASSVARGEGPYNEQYF
TGTGCCAGCAGCGTCGCTAGAGGGGAGGGACCCTACAATGAGCAGTACTTC
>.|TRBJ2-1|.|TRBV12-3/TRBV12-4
CASSDRGTSYNEQFF
TGTGCCAGCAGCGATAGGGGGACCTCCTACAATGAGCAGTTCTTC
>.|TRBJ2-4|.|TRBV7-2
CASSRDQVPENIQYF
TGTGCCAGCAGCCGCGACCAGGTCCCGGAGAACATTCAGTACTTC
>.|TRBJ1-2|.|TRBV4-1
CASSHQSDGYTF
TGCGCCAGCAGCCATCAATCGGATGGCTACACCTTC
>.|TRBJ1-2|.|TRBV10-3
CATGTRDTDFGYTF
TGTGCCACCGGAACCCGGGACACTGATTTTGGCTACACCTTC
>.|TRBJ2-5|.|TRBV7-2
CASSSLLPETQYF
TGTGCCAGCAGCTCACTCTTACCTGAGACCCAGTACTTC